The 22 T cell receptor beta chains given below trace back to one sample, sequenced in a study of blood T cell repertoires in COVID-19. Produced via immunoSEQ multiplex PCR; TCRdb's table is partial and in-frame only. The table has about 410,000 clones, roughly 86% seen once. Sequencing was performed on PBMCs or T cells enriched from blood (not recorded which). These receptors came from a woman in her thirties who had recovered from COVID-19.

The table lists this clone with a count of one. V and J are TRBV7-2 and TRBJ2-2; 8 bases are a match to TRBD1. Germline V CDR1 and CDR2: SGHTA, FQGNSA. V trimming: 5 bases; J trimming: 6 bases; junction bases outside the gene matches: 14. The CDR3 runs 17 residues. DNA for the CDR3: TGTGCCAGCAGCCAGCATATGCAGGGGGCTGTGGCCGGGGAGCTGTTTTTT. It specifies CASSQHMQGAVAGELFF.

The chain uses TRBV9 and TRBJ2-3; 7 bases agree with TRBD2. The length of the CDR3 is 15 residues. Germline V gene lookup returns CDR1 SGDLS and CDR2 YYNGEE. Trimming removed 7 bases from V and 2 bases from J; junction bases left unmatched: 10. The CDR3 here is CASGPLADLTDTQYF. In DNA, the CDR3 is TGTGCCAGCGGCCCCCTAGCGGACCTCACAGATACGCAGTATTTT.

The chain links TRBV27 to TRBJ2-1, with D possibly being TRBD2 (6 bases). The CDR3 contains 16 residues. With 10 bases removed from V and 5 bases from J, the gap between germline ends came to 24 bases. Germline V gene lookup returns CDR1 MNHEY and CDR2 SMNVEV (reference sequence). CDR3: CATLRLGGVGNNEQFF. Here the CDR3 DNA reads TGTGCCACCCTTAGGTTGGGGGGAGTGGGCAACAATGAGCAGTTCTTC.

V and J are TRBV19 and TRBJ2-1; 8 positions match TRBD2. CDR3 size: 11 residues. The germline V gene has CDR1 LNHDA and CDR2 SQIVND (reference sequence). The V gene end was trimmed by 10 bases and the J gene end by 9 bases; junction bases not matched to a gene: 5. The CDR3 region is CATEAGVEQFF. For the CDR3, the DNA is TGTGCCACTGAAGCGGGAGTTGAGCAGTTCTTC.

This sequence joins TRBV7-9 and TRBJ2-3, with D perhaps TRBD1 (5 bases). The CDR3 sequence is 18 residues long. Trimming removed 1 base from V and 2 bases from J, with 19 bases in between. The germline CDR1 and CDR2 sequences are SEHNR and FQNEAQ (reference sequence). The CDR3 nucleotides are TGTGCCAGCAGCTTAGGGACACCCCTCGCGCGGACCACAGATACGCAGTATTTT. It is translated as CASSLGTPLARTTDTQYF. The full variable domain, rest sourced from reference TRBV7-9 and TRBJ2-3, is DTGVSQNPRHKITKRGQNVTFRCDPISEHNRLYWYRQTLGQGPEFLTYFQNEAQLEKSRLLSDRFSAERPKGSFSTLEIQRTEQGDSAMYLCASSLGTPLARTTDTQYFGPGTRLTVL.

This clone occurred once. The genes are TRBV7-9 and TRBJ2-4; 8 bases line up with TRBD2. This CDR3 is 16 amino acids long. V dropped 2 bases and J dropped 7; count of bases not matched to a gene: 10. Germline V gene sequence: CDR1 SEHNR, CDR2 FQNEAQ (reference sequence). The CDR3 loop is CASSLRESGSRNIQYF. For the CDR3, the DNA is TGTGCCAGCAGCTTACGCGAGAGCGGGAGTAGGAACATTCAGTACTTC.

The CDR3 bases are TGTGCCAGTAGATTTGGTTTGGCAGGGGTAAGTGAAGCTTTCTTT. It codes for CASRFGLAGVSEAFF. The V gene is TRBV19, the J gene TRBJ1-1; tentatively, D is TRBD1 (6 bases). This CDR3 region has 15 residues. Germline CDR1 LNHDA, CDR2 SQIVND (reference sequence). Between the trimmed V and J ends, which lost 6 bases and 7 bases, there was a span of 21 bases.

This clone was detected only a few times. The chain joins TRBV5-1 to TRBJ2-2; D remains ambiguous. The V gene's germline CDR1 is SGHRS and CDR2 YFSETQ. Trimming took 6 bases from V and 8 from J, leaving 8 bases between them. The CDR3 is 11 residues long. Here the CDR3 DNA reads TGCGCCAGCACCCTGAGAGGGGAGCTGTTTTTT. Protein: CASTLRGELFF.

The gene calls are TRBV4-3 and TRBJ1-3; perhaps TRBD1 as D (6 bases). The CDR3 is 16 residues long. V lost 2 bases and J 1 base, leaving 12 bases between the germline ends. Germline CDR1 LGHNA, CDR2 YSLEER. The CDR3: CASSQTRTESGNTIYF. CDR3 nucleotides: TGCGCCAGCAGCCAAACTCGGACAGAATCTGGAAACACCATATATTTT.

The table lists this clone with a few counts. The rearrangement links TRBV2 to TRBJ1-1, with 7 bases lining up with TRBD1. Germline lookup yields CDR1 SNHLY and CDR2 FYNNEI. V shed 8 bases, J shed 6 bases, and the junction held 9 bases outside the gene matches. The CDR3 is made up of 13 amino acids. As DNA, the CDR3 is TGTGCCAGCCGGTTGGAGCAGGGGGCTGAAGCTTTCTTT. Translating gives CASRLEQGAEAFF.

This sequence joins TRBV4-2 and TRBJ2-7; TRBD1 agrees at 7 bases. V lost 3 bases, J lost 1 base, and 6 bases stayed unmatched. CDR1 and CDR2 (germline): LGHNA, YNFKEQ. This CDR3 region has 15 residues. CDR3 DNA: TGTGCCAGCAGCCACCAATTGGGACAGTCCTACGAGCAGTACTTC. Translating it yields CASSHQLGQSYEQYF.

The chain joins TRBV7-3 to TRBJ2-7, with TRBD1 matching over 7 bases. The germline V gene has CDR1 SGHTA and CDR2 FQGTGA. This CDR3 spans 12 amino acids. The V segment lost 6 bases and the J segment 12 bases; nucleotides outside the gene matches: 11. This CDR3 reads CASSPDREVWYF. DNA for the CDR3: TGTGCCAGCAGTCCCGACAGGGAAGTTTGGTACTTC.

The chain carries TRBV9 and TRBJ1-2, with 10 bases matching TRBD1. The germline CDR1 and CDR2 sequences are SGDLS and YYNGEE. The CDR3 is 16 amino acids. V lost 0 bases to trimming and J lost 3 bases; unmatched junction nucleotides: 5. CDR3 bases: TGTGCCAGCAGCGTAGCCCGAGGACAGGGGGACTATGGCTACACCTTC. Residues: CASSVARGQGDYGYTF.

In its sample, this clone was seen a few times. The chain recombines TRBV7-3 with TRBJ2-2; TRBD1 aligns across 10 bases. From germline, CDR1 is SGHTA and CDR2 FQGTGA. This CDR3 is 16 amino acids long. V trimming: 4 bases; J trimming: 7 bases; junction bases outside the gene matches: 9. CDR3 DNA sequence: TGTGCCAGCAGCTCCCTGACAGGGGGCTTTGGCGGGGAGCTGTTTTTT. This encodes CASSSLTGGFGGELFF.

The chain carries TRBV30 and TRBJ2-1; 8 bases align to TRBD2. This CDR3 region has 17 residues. Germline V gene lookup returns CDR1 GTSNPN and CDR2 SVGIG (reference sequence). With V trimmed by 1 base and J by 8 bases, 16 bases remained unmatched. The CDR3 bases are TGTGCCTGGAGTGGTTGGAGCGGGGGATCGAGGAGGGATGAGCAGTTCTTC. Its translation is CAWSGWSGGSRRDEQFF.

This sequence joins TRBV30 and TRBJ2-5, with a tentative D call TRBD2 (7 bases). Trimming took 2 bases from V and 4 from J, leaving 20 bases between them. The CDR3 spans 16 residues. Germline values: CDR1 GTSNPN, CDR2 SVGIG (reference sequence). The CDR3 region has the DNA TGTGCCTGGAGTTATCCGAGGGGGGGCGCGATAGAGACCCAGTACTTC. Its translation is CAWSYPRGGAIETQYF. The entire variable domain, with the rest obtained from reference TRBV30 and TRBJ2-5, is as follows: SQTIHQWPATLVQPVGSPLSLECTVEGTSNPNLYWYRQAAGRGLQLLFYSVGIGQISSEVPQNLSASRPQDRQFILSSKKLLLSDSGFYLCAWSYPRGGAIETQYFGPGTRLLVL.

V and J are TRBV10-2 and TRBJ2-1; 7 nucleotides line up with TRBD2. CDR3 length: 15 amino acids. Unmatched junction bases numbered 5, after V lost 6 bases and J lost 0 bases. CDR1 and CDR2 (germline): WSHSY, SAAADI. Here the CDR3 DNA reads TGCGCCAGCAGCCTAGCGGCAAGCTCCTACAATGAGCAGTTCTTC. This translates into CASSLAASSYNEQFF.

The V gene is TRBV7-9, the J gene TRBJ1-1, with D unresolved. V was trimmed by 3 bases and J by 8 bases, leaving 10 bases between them. The germline V gene has CDR1 SEHNR and CDR2 FQNEAQ (reference sequence). This CDR3 comprises 12 residues. CDR3: CASSFQVREAFF. In DNA form, the CDR3 reads TGTGCCAGCAGCTTTCAAGTCAGAGAAGCTTTCTTT.

This clone was counted once. The chain carries TRBV7-8 and TRBJ1-1, with D possibly being TRBD1 (5 bases). Germline V gene data show CDR1 as SGHVS and CDR2 as FQNEAQ. Deletions cut 3 bases from V and 6 bases from J, with 17 bases between. This CDR3 region has 15 residues. The CDR3 DNA is TGTGCCAGCAGCTTCGCTCAGGGAGGTCTCCCTGAAGCTTTCTTT. Its translation: CASSFAQGGLPEAFF.

The gene calls are TRBV7-2 and TRBJ2-1; 7 nucleotides align to TRBD2. The CDR3 spans 13 residues. J lost 3 bases, V lost 4 bases, and 0 bases had no gene match. Germline lookup yields CDR1 SGHTA and CDR2 FQGNSA. CDR3 nucleotide sequence: TGTGCCAGCAGCTCGGGGGGCTACAATGAGCAGTTCTTC. The encoded protein is CASSSGGYNEQFF.

V gene TRBV10-2 combines with J gene TRBJ2-1; weak D call: TRBD1 (5 bases). The CDR3 contains 14 residues. Germline CDR1 WSHSY, CDR2 SAAADI. The ends were cut back, 4 bases at V and 3 bases at J, with 10 bases in the middle. The CDR3, as DNA: TGCGCCAGCAGTGGGAGCAGGGTCTACAATGAGCAGTTCTTC. Translation: CASSGSRVYNEQFF.

The chain links TRBV2 to TRBJ1-1; 7 nucleotides agree with TRBD1. V shed 6 bases and J 0 bases; nucleotides not matched to a gene: 4. This CDR3 comprises 14 residues. Germline CDR1 and CDR2: SNHLY and FYNNEI. The CDR3 is CASRVGQLNTEAFF. CDR3 nucleotides: TGTGCCAGCAGAGTGGGACAGTTGAACACTGAAGCTTTCTTT.